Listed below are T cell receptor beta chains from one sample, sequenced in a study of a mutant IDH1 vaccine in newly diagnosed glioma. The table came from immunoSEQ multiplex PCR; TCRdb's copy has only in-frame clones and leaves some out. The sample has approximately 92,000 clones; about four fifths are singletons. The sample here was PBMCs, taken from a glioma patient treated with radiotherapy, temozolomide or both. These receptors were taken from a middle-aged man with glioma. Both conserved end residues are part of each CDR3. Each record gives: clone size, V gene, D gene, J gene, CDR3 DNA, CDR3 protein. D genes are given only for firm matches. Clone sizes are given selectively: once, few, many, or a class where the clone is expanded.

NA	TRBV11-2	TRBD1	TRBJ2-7	TGTGCCAGCAGCACCCCGGGGACAGTGAGGGGCGAGCAGTACTTC	CASSTPGTVRGEQYF
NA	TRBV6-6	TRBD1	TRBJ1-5	TGTGCCAGCAGCGGGACAGGGGCGTATCAGCCCCAGCATTTT	CASSGTGAYQPQHF
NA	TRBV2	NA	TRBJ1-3	TGTGCCAGCAGTGAAATGGTCAGGGTTGGAAACACCATATATTTT	CASSEMVRVGNTIYF
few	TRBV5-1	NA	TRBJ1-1	TGCGCCAGCAGCTTCGGCGATCCGAACACTGAAGCTTTCTTT	CASSFGDPNTEAFF
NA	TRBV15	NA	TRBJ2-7	TGTGCCACCAGCAGAGCGCCCGCCCCCTACGAGCAGTACTTC	CATSRAPAPYEQYF
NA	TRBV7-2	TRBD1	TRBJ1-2	TGTGCCAGCAGCTTAGTGAGTGCAGGGGGAGGTGGCTACACCTTC	CASSLVSAGGGGYTF
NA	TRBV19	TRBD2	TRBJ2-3	TGTGCCAGTAGAGGAGCGGGATATGCAGATACGCAGTATTTT	CASRGAGYADTQYF
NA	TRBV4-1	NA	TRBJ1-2	TGCGCCAGCAGCCAAGCCTCTTCCGGGGGAGACTATGGCTACACCTTC	CASSQASSGGDYGYTF
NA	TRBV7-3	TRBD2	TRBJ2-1	TGTGCCAGCAGCCCTCTGGGACTAGCGGGAGGGGGAACTGGAGGCAATGAGCAGTTCTTC	CASSPLGLAGGGTGGNEQFF
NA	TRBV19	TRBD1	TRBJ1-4	TGTGCCAGTAGCGCCCCCGGGACAGGGGTCGAAAAACTGTTTTTT	CASSAPGTGVEKLFF
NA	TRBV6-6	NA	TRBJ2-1	TGTGCCAGCAGTTACGATGGGTTAGGTGAGCAGTTCTTC	CASSYDGLGEQFF
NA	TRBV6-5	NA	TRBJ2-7	TGTGCCAGCAGTTACTCGCGCAGGAATGAAGAGCAGTACTTC	CASSYSRRNEEQYF
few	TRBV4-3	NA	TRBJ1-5	TGCGCCAGCAGCCAAGATAGGGGGGCAGACCAGCCCCAGCATTTT	CASSQDRGADQPQHF
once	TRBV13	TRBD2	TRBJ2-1	TGTGCCAGCAGCGTGGGACTAGCGGAAAACGAGCAGTTCTTC	CASSVGLAENEQFF
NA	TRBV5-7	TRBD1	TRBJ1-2	TGTGCCAGCAGCTTGAGGGCTGATAGGGGACAGGGGGTTTATGGCTACACCTTC	CASSLRADRGQGVYGYTF
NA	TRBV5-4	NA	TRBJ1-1	TGTGCCAGCAGCTTGGAAGTGGGGCGGGCAACTGAAGCTTTCTTT	CASSLEVGRATEAFF
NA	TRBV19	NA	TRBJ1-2	TGTGCCAGTAGTATTGGACTTAACTATGGCTACACCTTC	CASSIGLNYGYTF
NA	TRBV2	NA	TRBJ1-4	TGTGCCAGCAGGTCGGGGAGGCTTGAAAAACTGTTTTTT	CASRSGRLEKLFF
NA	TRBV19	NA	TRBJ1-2	TGTGCCAGTAGTATTCTCGATGGCTACACCTTC	CASSILDGYTF
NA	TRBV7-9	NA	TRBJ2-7	TGTGCCAGCAGCTTAAGTCGCCCCTTAGTCTACGAGCAGTACTTC	CASSLSRPLVYEQYF
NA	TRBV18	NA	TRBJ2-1	TGTGCCAGCTCACCCCCCAGGGACTCGCAGTTCTTC	CASSPPRDSQFF
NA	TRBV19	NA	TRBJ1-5	TGTGCCAGTAGTAGCCCCGGCGGGGGTCGGAGGCCCCAGCATTTT	CASSSPGGGRRPQHF
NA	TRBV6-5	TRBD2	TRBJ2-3	TGTGCCAGCAGTTACACGACTAGCGGGAGCACGCAGTATTTT	CASSYTTSGSTQYF
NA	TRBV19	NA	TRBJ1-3	TGTGCCAGTAGTATCTATGGAGGCAGCTCTGGAAACACCATATATTTT	CASSIYGGSSGNTIYF
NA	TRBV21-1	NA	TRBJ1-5	TGTGCCAGCAGCAGGGGGGCAGAGAATAGCAATCAGCCCCAGCATTTT	CASSRGAENSNQPQHF
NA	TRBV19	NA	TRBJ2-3	TGTGCCAGTAGTATAGTTAGGGGCTTCCGTCGCACAGATACGCAGTATTTT	CASSIVRGFRRTDTQYF
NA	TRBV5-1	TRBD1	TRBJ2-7	TGCGCCAGCAGCTTGGGGGGACAGGGTACCTACGAGCAGTACTTC	CASSLGGQGTYEQYF
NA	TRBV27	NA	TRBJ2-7	TGTGCCCGACCCCGGGGGCCTAAGTACGAGCAGTACTTC	CARPRGPKYEQYF
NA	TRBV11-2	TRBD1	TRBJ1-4	TGTGCCAGCAGAAGACAGGGGGCTGGGGAAAAACTGTTTTTT	CASRRQGAGEKLFF
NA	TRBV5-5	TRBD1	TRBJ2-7	TGTGCCAGCAGCCCGAAATATCACAGGCAGGGGGATCCCTACGAGCAGTACTTC	CASSPKYHRQGDPYEQYF
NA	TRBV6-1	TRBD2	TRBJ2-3	TGTGCCAGCACCGTGACTAGCGGGAGCACAGATACGCAGTATTTT	CASTVTSGSTDTQYF
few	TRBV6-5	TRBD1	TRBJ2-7	TGTGCCAGCAGTTATTTACCGGGACAGTACTACGAGCAGTACTTC	CASSYLPGQYYEQYF
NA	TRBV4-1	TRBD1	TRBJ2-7	TGCGCCAGCAGCCAAGATAACCTCGCGACAGGGGGCGGCTACGAGCAGTACTTC	CASSQDNLATGGGYEQYF
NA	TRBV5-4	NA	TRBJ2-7	TGTGCCAGCAGCACTCAGTCGAGCTCCTACGAGCAGTACTTC	CASSTQSSSYEQYF
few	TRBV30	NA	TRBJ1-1	TGTGCTCTCTTGCCCTTTAGGAACACTGAAGCTTTCTTT	CALLPFRNTEAFF
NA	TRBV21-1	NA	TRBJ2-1	TGTGCCAGCAGCAAAGGTCCGGAGGGGGCCGCAGACAATGAGCAGTTCTTC	CASSKGPEGAADNEQFF
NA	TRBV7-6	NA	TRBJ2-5	TGTGCCAGCAGCTGGGACCCGCTCCAAGAGACCCAGTACTTC	CASSWDPLQETQYF
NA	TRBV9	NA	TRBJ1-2	TGTGCCAGCAGCGCCGCAGCCGGAGGCTATGGCTACACCTTC	CASSAAAGGYGYTF
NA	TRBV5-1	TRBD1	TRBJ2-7	TGCGCCAGCTCGCCAGTCTTAGGACAGGCCTACGAGCAGTACTTC	CASSPVLGQAYEQYF
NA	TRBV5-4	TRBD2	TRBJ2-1	TGTGCCAGCAGCTCTCCGGGACTAGCGGGGGTGGAGGAGCAGTTCTTC	CASSSPGLAGVEEQFF
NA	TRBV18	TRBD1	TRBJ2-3	TGTGCCAGCTCGCGGACAGGTCTCTCCGATACGCAGTATTTT	CASSRTGLSDTQYF
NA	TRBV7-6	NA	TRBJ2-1	TGTGCCAGCAGCTTAGGAGGGCCTCCCTACAATGAGCAGTTCTTC	CASSLGGPPYNEQFF
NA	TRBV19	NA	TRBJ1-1	TGTGCCAGTAGTATAGTTTCCGGGTACACTGAAGCTTTCTTT	CASSIVSGYTEAFF
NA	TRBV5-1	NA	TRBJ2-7	TGCGCCAGCAGCTTGGCCTACGAGCAGTACTTC	CASSLAYEQYF
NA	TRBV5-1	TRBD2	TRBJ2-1	TGCGCCAGCAGCTCAAGGACTAGCGGGGGGGCCCATGAGCAGTTCTTC	CASSSRTSGGAHEQFF
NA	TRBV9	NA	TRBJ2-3	TGTGCCAGCAGCCCACATAGCACAGATACGCAGTATTTT	CASSPHSTDTQYF
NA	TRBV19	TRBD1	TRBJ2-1	TGTGCCAGTACTCTGGACAGGGGCTTTTACAATGAGCAGTTCTTC	CASTLDRGFYNEQFF